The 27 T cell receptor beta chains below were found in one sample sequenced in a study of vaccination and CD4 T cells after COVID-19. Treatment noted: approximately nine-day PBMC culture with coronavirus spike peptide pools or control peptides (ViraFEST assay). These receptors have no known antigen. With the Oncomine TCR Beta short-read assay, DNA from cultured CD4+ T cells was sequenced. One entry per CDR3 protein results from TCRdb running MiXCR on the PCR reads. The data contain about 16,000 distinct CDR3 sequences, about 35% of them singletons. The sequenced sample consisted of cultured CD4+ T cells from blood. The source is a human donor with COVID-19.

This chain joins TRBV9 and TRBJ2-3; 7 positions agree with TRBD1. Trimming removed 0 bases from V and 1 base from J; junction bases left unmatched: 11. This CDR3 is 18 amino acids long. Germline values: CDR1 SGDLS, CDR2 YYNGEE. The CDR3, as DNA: TGTGCCAGCAGCGTAGAGACAGGGTCTCGATGGGGCACAGATACGCAGTATTTT. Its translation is CASSVETGSRWGTDTQYF.

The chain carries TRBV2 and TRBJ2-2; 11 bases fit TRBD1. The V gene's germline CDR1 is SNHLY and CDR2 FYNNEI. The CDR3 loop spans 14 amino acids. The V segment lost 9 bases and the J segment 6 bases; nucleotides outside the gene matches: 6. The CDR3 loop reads CARGQGVIAGELFF. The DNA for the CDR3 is TGTGCCAGGGGACAGGGGGTTATTGCCGGGGAGCTGTTTTTT.

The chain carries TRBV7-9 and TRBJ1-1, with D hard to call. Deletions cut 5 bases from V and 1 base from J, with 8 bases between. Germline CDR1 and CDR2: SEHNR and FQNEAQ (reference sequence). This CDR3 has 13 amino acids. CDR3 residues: CASSLFENTEAFF. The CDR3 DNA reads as TGTGCCAGCAGCCTTTTTGAGAACACTGAAGCTTTCTTT.

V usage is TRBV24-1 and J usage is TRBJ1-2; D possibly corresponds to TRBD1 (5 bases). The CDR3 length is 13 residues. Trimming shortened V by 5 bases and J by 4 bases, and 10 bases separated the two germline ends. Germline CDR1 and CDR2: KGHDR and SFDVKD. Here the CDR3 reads CATSGGYSYGYTF. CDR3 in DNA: TGTGCCACCAGTGGGGGGTATAGCTATGGCTACACCTTC.

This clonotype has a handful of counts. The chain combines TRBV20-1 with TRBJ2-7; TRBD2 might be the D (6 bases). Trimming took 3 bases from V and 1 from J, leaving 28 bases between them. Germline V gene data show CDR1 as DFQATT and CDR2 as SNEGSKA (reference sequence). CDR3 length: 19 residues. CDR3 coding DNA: TGCAGTGCTAGGGACCCGACTAGAATAAATCTTCGCGGGTCCTACGAGCAGTACTTC. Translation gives CSARDPTRINLRGSYEQYF.

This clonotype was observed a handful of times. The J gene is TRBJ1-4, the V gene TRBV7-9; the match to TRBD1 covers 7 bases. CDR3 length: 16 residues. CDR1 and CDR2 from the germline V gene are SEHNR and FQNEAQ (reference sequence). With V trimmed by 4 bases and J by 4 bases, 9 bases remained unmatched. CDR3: CASSSPPGGLNEKLFF. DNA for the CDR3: TGTGCCAGCAGCTCCCCCCCAGGGGGGCTTAATGAAAAACTGTTTTTT. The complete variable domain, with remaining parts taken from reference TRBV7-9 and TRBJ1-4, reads DTGVSQNPRHKITKRGQNVTFRCDPISEHNRLYWYRQTLGQGPEFLTYFQNEAQLEKSRLLSDRFSAERPKGSFSTLEIQRTEQGDSAMYLCASSSPPGGLNEKLFFGSGTQLSVL.

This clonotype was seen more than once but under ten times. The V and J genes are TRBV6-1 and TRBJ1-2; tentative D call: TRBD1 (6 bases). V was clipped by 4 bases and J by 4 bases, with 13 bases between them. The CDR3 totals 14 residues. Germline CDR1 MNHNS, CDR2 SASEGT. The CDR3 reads CASSALRGSYGYTF. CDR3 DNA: TGTGCCAGCAGTGCCCTCAGGGGAAGCTATGGCTACACCTTC.

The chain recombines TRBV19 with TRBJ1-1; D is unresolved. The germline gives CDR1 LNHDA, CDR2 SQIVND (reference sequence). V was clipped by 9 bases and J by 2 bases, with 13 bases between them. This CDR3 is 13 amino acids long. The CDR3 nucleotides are TGTGCCAGCAAATTTACAGTAAACACTGAAGCTTTCTTT. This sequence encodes CASKFTVNTEAFF.

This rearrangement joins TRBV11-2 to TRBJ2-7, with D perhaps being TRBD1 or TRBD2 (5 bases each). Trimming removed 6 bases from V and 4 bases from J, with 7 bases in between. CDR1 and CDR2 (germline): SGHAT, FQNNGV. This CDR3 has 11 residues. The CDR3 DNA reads TGTGCCAGCAGGAGGGGTTACGAGCAGTACTTC. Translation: CASRRGYEQYF.

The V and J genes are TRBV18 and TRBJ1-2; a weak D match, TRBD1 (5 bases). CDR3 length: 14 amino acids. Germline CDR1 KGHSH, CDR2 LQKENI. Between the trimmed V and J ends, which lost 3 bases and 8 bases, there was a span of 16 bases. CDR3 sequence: CASSPGATGPGYTF. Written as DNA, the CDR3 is TGTGCCAGCTCACCTGGGGCCACAGGTCCGGGCTACACCTTC.

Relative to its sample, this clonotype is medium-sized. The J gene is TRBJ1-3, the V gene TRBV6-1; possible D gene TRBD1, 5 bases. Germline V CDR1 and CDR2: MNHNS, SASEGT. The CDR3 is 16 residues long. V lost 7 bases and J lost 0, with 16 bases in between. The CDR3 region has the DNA TGTGCCAGCAATGTTCCGGGACGGAGCTCTGGAAACACCATATATTTT. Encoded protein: CASNVPGRSSGNTIYF.

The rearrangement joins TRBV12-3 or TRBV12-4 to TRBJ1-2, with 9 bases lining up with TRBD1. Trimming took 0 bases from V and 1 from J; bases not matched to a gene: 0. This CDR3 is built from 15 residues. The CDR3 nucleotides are TGTGCCAGCAGTTTAGCGGACAGGGGTAACTATGGCTACACCTTC. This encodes CASSLADRGNYGYTF.

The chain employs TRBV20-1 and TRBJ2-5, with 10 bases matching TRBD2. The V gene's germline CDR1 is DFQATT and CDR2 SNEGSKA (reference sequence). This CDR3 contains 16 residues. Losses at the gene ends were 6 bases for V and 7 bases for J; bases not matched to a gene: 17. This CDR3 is CSAPRGGSGGSGTQYF. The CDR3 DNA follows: TGCAGTGCCCCCAGGGGGGGTAGCGGGGGGTCCGGGACCCAGTACTTC.

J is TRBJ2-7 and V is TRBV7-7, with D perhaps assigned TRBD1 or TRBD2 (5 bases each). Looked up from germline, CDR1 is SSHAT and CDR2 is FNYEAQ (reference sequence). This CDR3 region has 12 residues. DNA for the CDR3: TGTGCTAGACGGGGCCCCTCCTACGAGCAGTACTTC. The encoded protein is CARRGPSYEQYF.

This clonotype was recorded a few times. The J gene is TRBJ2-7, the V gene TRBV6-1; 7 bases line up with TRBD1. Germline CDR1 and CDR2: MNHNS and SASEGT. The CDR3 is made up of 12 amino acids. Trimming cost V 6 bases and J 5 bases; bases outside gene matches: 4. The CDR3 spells CASRRQGDEQYF. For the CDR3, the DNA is TGTGCCAGCAGAAGACAGGGCGACGAGCAGTACTTC.

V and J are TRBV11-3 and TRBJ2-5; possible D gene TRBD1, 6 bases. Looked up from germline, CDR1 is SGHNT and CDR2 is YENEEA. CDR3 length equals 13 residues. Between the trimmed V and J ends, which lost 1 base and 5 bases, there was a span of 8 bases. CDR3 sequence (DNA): TGTGCCAGCAGCTTAGTGGGGGCTGAGACCCAGTACTTC. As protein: CASSLVGAETQYF.

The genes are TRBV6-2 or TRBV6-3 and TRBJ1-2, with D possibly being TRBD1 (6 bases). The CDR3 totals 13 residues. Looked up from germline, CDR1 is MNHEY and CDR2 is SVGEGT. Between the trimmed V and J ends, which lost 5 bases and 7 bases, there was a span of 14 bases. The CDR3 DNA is TGTGCCAGCAGTGACGCGGGGGCACGTGGCTACACCTTC. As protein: CASSDAGARGYTF.

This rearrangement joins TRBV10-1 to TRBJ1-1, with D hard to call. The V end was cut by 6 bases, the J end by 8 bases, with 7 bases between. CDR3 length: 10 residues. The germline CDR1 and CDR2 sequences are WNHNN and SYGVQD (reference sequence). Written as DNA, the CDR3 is TGCGCCAGCAGAGAGAGCGAAGCTTTCTTT. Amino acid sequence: CASRESEAFF.

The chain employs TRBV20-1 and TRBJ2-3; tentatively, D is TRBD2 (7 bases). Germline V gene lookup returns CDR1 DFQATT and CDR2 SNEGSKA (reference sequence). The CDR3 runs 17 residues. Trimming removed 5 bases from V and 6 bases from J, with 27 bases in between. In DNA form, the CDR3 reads TGCAGTGCTGCAATATTCGGGGGGCCCCCGGTTACGGATACGCAGTATTTT. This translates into CSAAIFGGPPVTDTQYF.

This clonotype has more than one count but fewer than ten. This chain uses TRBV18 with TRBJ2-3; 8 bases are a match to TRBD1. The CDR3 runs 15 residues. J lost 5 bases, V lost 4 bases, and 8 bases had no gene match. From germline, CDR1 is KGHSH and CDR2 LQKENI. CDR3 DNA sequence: TGTGCCAGCTCACGCGACAGGGGCGGTGGAGATACGCAGTATTTT. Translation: CASSRDRGGGDTQYF.

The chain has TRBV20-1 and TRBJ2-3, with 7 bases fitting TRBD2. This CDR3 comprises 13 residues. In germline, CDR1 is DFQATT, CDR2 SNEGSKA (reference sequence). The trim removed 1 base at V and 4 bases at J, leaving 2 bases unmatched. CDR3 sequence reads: CSARGGGADTQYF. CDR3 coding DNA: TGCAGTGCTAGAGGGGGAGGGGCAGATACGCAGTATTTT.

DNA for the CDR3: TGTGCCAGCAGCTTAGATCTGGAGACAGGGGTGGGCTATGGCTACACCTTC. Amino acid sequence: CASSLDLETGVGYGYTF. This sequence joins TRBV7-6 and TRBJ1-2, with 8 bases aligning to TRBD1. CDR3 length: 17 amino acids. Germline assignment: CDR1 SGHVS and CDR2 FNYEAQ. The V and J ends lost 1 base and 4 bases, in that order; junction bases with no gene match: 11.

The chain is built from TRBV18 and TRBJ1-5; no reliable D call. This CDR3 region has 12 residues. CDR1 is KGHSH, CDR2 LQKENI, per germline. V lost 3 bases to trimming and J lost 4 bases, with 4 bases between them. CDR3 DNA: TGTGCCAGCTCACCCGGTAATCAGCCCCAGCATTTT. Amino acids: CASSPGNQPQHF. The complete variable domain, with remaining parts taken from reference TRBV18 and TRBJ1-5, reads NAGVMQNPRHLVRRRGQEARLRCSPMKGHSHVYWYRQLPEEGLKFMVYLQKENIIDESGMPKERFSAEFPKEGPSILRIQQVVRGDSAAYFCASSPGNQPQHFGDGTRLSIL.

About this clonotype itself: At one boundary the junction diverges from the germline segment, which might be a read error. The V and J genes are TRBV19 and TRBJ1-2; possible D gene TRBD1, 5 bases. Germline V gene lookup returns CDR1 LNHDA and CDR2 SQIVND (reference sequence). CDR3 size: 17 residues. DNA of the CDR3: TGTGCCAGTAAGAGCAGGGCAGGCGACGAGACTCACTATGGCCACACCTTC. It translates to CASKSRAGDETHYGHTF. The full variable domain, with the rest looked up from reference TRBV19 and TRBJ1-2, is DGGITQSPKYLFRKEGQNVTLSCEQNLNHDAMYWYRQDPGQGLRLIYYSQIVNDFQKGDIAEGYSVSREKKESFPLTVTSAQKNPTAFYLCASKSRAGDETHYGHTFGSGTRLTVV.

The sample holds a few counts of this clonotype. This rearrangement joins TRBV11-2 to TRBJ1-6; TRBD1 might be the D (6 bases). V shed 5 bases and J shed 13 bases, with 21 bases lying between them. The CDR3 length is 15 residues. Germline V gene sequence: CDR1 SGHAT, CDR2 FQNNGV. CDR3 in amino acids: CASSARQAPWSPLHF. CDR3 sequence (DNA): TGTGCCAGCAGCGCGAGACAGGCCCCGTGGTCGCCCCTCCACTTT.

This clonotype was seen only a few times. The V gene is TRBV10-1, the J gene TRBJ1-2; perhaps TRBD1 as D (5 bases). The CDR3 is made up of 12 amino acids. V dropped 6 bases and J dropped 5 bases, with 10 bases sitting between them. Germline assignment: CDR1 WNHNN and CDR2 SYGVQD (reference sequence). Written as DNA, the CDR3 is TGCGCCAGCAGCCGACGGGGGTATGGCTACACCTTC. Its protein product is CASSRRGYGYTF.

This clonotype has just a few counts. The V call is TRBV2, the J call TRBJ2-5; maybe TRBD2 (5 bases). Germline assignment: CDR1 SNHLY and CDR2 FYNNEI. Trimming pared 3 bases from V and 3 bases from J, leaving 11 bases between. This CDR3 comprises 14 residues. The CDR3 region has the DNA TGTGCCAGCAGTGACGCTAGCTGGAAAGAGACCCAGTACTTC. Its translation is CASSDASWKETQYF.